This T cell receptor (beta chain) is drawn from a study of CD8+ T cells in alopecia areata. Extraction of RNA preceded its reverse transcription into cDNA, which served as the sequencing template. Generated by immunoSEQ multiplex PCR, the TCRdb table keeps only in-frame clones and is missing some. Here the sample spans more than 150,000 clones, 45% to 75% being singletons. CDR3 size: 14 residues. V was clipped by 4 bases and J by 0 bases, with 7 bases between them. Germline V lookup: CDR1 SQVTM, CDR2 ANQGSEA. This clone turned up a few times. Its cognate antigen is unknown. The treatment: oral pan-JAK inhibitor, 5-10 mg twice daily. Alopecia areata patients provided lesional scalp punch biopsies and peripheral blood. General study findings and limits: Higher clonality than in normal scalp was seen in lesional scalp, especially alopecia totalis/universalis. Scalp sample sequencing also detects resident alphabeta T cells of normal skin.

This TCR was recovered from a human donor with alopecia areata. Material: CD4+ T cells sorted from blood, obtained at week 4, from a patient treated with tofacitinib. This chain joins TRBV29-1 and TRBJ2-6; D is uncertain. This CDR3 reads CSVGRSSGANVLTF. CDR3 in DNA: TGCAGCGTTGGGCGGTCCTCTGGGGCCAACGTCCTGACTTTC. Full variable domain (rest looked up from reference TRBV29-1 and TRBJ2-6): SAVISQKPSRDICQRGTSLTIQCQVDSQVTMMFWYRQQPGQSLTLIATANQGSEATYESGFVIDKFPISRPNLTFSTLTVSNMSPEDSSIYLCSVGRSSGANVLTFGAGSRLTVL.